These 29 T cell receptor beta chains were sequenced from one sample in a study of T cells in Graves' hyperthyroidism and ophthalmopathy. Template material for amplifying TCR beta CDR3 regions consisted of RNA transcripts. First-round RT-PCR with HTBI primers amplified the TCR CDR3 region. Using its own MiXCR run on the multiplex PCR reads, TCRdb lists one record per CDR3 protein. The table shows roughly 500,000 distinct CDR3 sequences, with 15% to 20% occurring only once. The sequenced material came from blood. The receptors here all came from a woman in her 30s with Graves' ophthalmopathy.

V and J are TRBV20-1 and TRBJ2-2; 10 bases fit TRBD2. Germline loops: CDR1 DFQATT, CDR2 SNEGSKA (reference sequence). The CDR3 has 16 amino acids. The V segment lost 3 bases and the J segment 3 bases; nucleotides outside the gene matches: 7. The DNA of the CDR3 is TGCAGTGCTAGTAGAAGCGGGAGGGCCTACACCGGGGAGCTGTTTTTT. Encoded protein: CSASRSGRAYTGELFF.

This clonotype was seen at least ten times. The chain links TRBV5-4 to TRBJ1-2; TRBD1 aligns across 8 bases. Germline V gives CDR1 SGHNT, CDR2 YYREEE (reference sequence). V was pared by 1 base and J by 3 bases, with 8 bases of the junction left unmatched. The CDR3 covers 16 residues. CDR3 amino acids: CASSLSQLGQDYGYTF. The CDR3 DNA follows: TGTGCCAGCAGCTTGAGCCAACTGGGACAGGACTATGGCTACACCTTC.

Ten or more counts support this clonotype. This chain joins TRBV6-2 or TRBV6-3 and TRBJ2-1; possibly TRBD1 or TRBD2 for D (5 bases each). The V gene's germline CDR1 is MNHEY and CDR2 SVGEGT. Deletions cut 5 bases from V and 0 bases from J, with 8 bases between. The CDR3 sequence is 14 residues long. The CDR3 sequence: CASSRDGSYNEQFF. CDR3 DNA sequence: TGTGCCAGCAGTAGGGACGGCTCCTACAATGAGCAGTTCTTC.

This clonotype was recorded a few times. The chain is built from TRBV9 and TRBJ1-2; D ambiguous. This CDR3 comprises 15 residues. V lost 2 bases to trimming and J lost 4 bases, with 15 bases between them. Germline values: CDR1 SGDLS, CDR2 YYNGEE. CDR3 sequence: CASSVSWSPGYGYTF. The CDR3 coding sequence is TGTGCCAGCAGCGTTTCTTGGAGTCCCGGCTATGGCTACACCTTC. The full variable domain, its missing parts supplied by reference TRBV9 and TRBJ1-2, is DSGVTQTPKHLITATGQRVTLRCSPRSGDLSVYWYQQSLDQGLQFLIQYYNGEERAKGNILERFSAQQFPDLHSELNLSSLELGDSALYFCASSVSWSPGYGYTFGSGTRLTVV.

This clonotype was seen many times. This chain uses TRBV28 with TRBJ2-3; 11 bases align to TRBD2. CDR3 length: 17 residues. Germline V CDR1 and CDR2: MDHEN, SYDVKM. V gave up 2 bases and J gave up 1 base; unmatched junction bases: 5. In nucleotides, the CDR3 is TGTGCCAGCAGTTTAACTAGCGGGAGTTGGGGCACAGATACGCAGTATTTT. The encoded protein is CASSLTSGSWGTDTQYF.

This clonotype was observed a handful of times. The CDR3 DNA reads TGCAGTGCGATCAATGTTGTAAGGGGGCTGAACACTGAAGCTTTCTTT. Translating it yields CSAINVVRGLNTEAFF. The J gene is TRBJ1-1, the V gene TRBV20-1; TRBD1 aligns across 7 bases. Germline CDR1 DFQATT, CDR2 SNEGSKA (reference sequence). Losses at the gene ends were 6 bases for V and 0 bases for J; bases not matched to a gene: 13. The CDR3 has 16 residues.

The V call is TRBV6-1, the J call TRBJ2-7; 11 bases are shared with TRBD1. The germline V gene has CDR1 MNHNS and CDR2 SASEGT. This CDR3 spans 16 amino acids. The ends lost 6 bases at V and 6 bases at J; junction bases unmatched: 13. CDR3 DNA sequence: TGTGCCAGCAGACCAACCGCCGGGACAGGGGGTCGCGAGCAGTACTTC. It codes for CASRPTAGTGGREQYF.

This clonotype has at least ten counts. The rearrangement joins TRBV11-2 to TRBJ2-3, with D maybe TRBD2 (5 bases). CDR1 and CDR2 (germline): SGHAT, FQNNGV. The V end lost 5 bases, the J end lost 2 bases, and 14 bases lay between the germline ends. The CDR3 has 15 amino acids. DNA for the CDR3: TGTGCCAGCAGCCGTTACCCCCGGGACACAGATACGCAGTATTTT. Protein sequence: CASSRYPRDTDTQYF.

The table lists this clonotype with many counts. The chain couples TRBV3-1 to TRBJ2-7; D is ambiguous. Germline values: CDR1 LGHDT, CDR2 YNNKEL (reference sequence). V was clipped by 0 bases and J by 4 bases, with 7 bases between them. This CDR3 is built from 13 residues. DNA of the CDR3: TGTGCCAGCAGCCAAGAGGGTTCTTACGAGCAGTACTTC. Amino acid sequence: CASSQEGSYEQYF.

The chain employs TRBV11-2 and TRBJ2-2; D unresolved. The CDR3 length is 17 residues. Trimming removed 1 base from V and 5 bases from J, with 17 bases in between. Germline CDR1 reads SGHAT; CDR2 reads FQNNGV. Here the CDR3 reads CASSLGRLVEQTGELFF. The CDR3 DNA follows: TGTGCCAGCAGCTTAGGGAGACTGGTAGAGCAGACCGGGGAGCTGTTTTTT.

This clonotype was picked up a small number of times. This chain uses TRBV28 with TRBJ1-5; possible D gene TRBD1, 6 bases. With 3 bases removed from V and 5 bases from J, the gap between germline ends came to 14 bases. The CDR3 sequence is 15 residues long. The germline V gene encodes CDR1 MDHEN and CDR2 SYDVKM. The CDR3 bases are TGTGCCAGCAGTTTGCGACAGGCATCGGATCAGCCCCAGCATTTT. It yields the protein CASSLRQASDQPQHF. Full variable domain (remainder filled in from reference TRBV28 and TRBJ1-5): DVKVTQSSRYLVKRTGEKVFLECVQDMDHENMFWYRQDPGLGLRLIYFSYDVKMKEKGDIPEGYSVSREKKERFSLILESASTNQTSMYLCASSLRQASDQPQHFGDGTRLSIL.

The genes are TRBV7-9 and TRBJ2-7; unclear D gene. V lost 2 bases and J 5 bases, leaving 7 bases between the germline ends. The CDR3 spans 12 residues. Germline loops: CDR1 SEHNR, CDR2 FQNEAQ (reference sequence). The CDR3 sequence: CASSLLPNEQYF. The CDR3 nucleotides are TGTGCCAGCAGCTTACTTCCAAACGAGCAGTACTTC.

The chain uses TRBV4-3 and TRBJ2-7; the D gene is possibly TRBD1 (6 bases). Germline lookup yields CDR1 LGHNA and CDR2 YSLEER. Between the trimmed V and J ends, which lost 3 bases and 4 bases, there was a span of 16 bases. The length of the CDR3 is 15 residues. The CDR3 reads CASSHLQGEAYEQYF. The CDR3 nucleotides read TGCGCCAGCAGCCACCTACAGGGCGAGGCGTACGAGCAGTACTTC.

This clonotype was recorded at least ten times. This rearrangement joins TRBV28 to TRBJ1-2; 7 bases agree with TRBD1. The V gene's germline CDR1 is MDHEN and CDR2 SYDVKM. The trim removed 6 bases at V and 4 bases at J, leaving 11 bases unmatched. CDR3 length: 15 amino acids. The CDR3 DNA reads TGTGCCAGCAGCCATGGGACAGTTCATGGCTATGGCTACACCTTC. This sequence encodes CASSHGTVHGYGYTF.

The chain carries TRBV4-3 and TRBJ2-1; maybe TRBD2 (6 bases). The V and J ends lost 4 bases and 2 bases respectively, with 15 bases between them. The CDR3 totals 16 residues. The germline V gene has CDR1 LGHNA and CDR2 YSLEER. This CDR3 reads CASSPLEGEAYNEQFF. CDR3 nucleotides: TGCGCCAGCAGCCCCTTGGAGGGAGAGGCCTACAATGAGCAGTTCTTC.

The J gene is TRBJ1-3, the V gene TRBV5-1; D ambiguous. The germline V and J ends were trimmed by 2 bases and 0 bases, with 12 bases remaining between them. The germline CDR1 and CDR2 sequences are SGHRS and YFSETQ. This CDR3 contains 16 residues. This CDR3 reads CASSFLGENSGNTIYF. In DNA, the CDR3 is TGCGCCAGCAGCTTCCTTGGCGAAAACTCTGGAAACACCATATATTTT.

This clonotype has at least ten counts. V usage is TRBV4-1 and J usage is TRBJ2-6, with D possibly being TRBD2 (5 bases). The CDR3 runs 18 residues. From germline, CDR1 is MGHRA and CDR2 YSYEKL. Trimming removed 2 bases at V and 4 bases at J, with 18 bases between. Here the CDR3 DNA reads TGCGCCAGCAGCCAATTGGGAGTCTCCGGCCAGGGGGCCAACGTCCTGACTTTC. It translates to CASSQLGVSGQGANVLTF.

This clonotype turned up a few times. The chain carries TRBV7-3 and TRBJ2-2; D is unresolved. Germline assignment: CDR1 SGHTA and CDR2 FQGTGA. The V and J ends lost 2 bases and 4 bases respectively, with 5 bases between them. The CDR3 is 13 amino acids. CDR3 DNA sequence: TGTGCCAGCAGCTTATACACCACCGGGGAGCTGTTTTTT. This translates into CASSLYTTGELFF.

This clonotype was picked up a small number of times. In DNA form, the CDR3 reads TGCGCCAGCAGCCGTGAGGGGGTATTAGCTTTCTTT. This encodes CASSREGVLAFF. The chain employs TRBV5-1 and TRBJ1-1; perhaps TRBD1 as D (6 bases). Germline values: CDR1 SGHRS, CDR2 YFSETQ. This CDR3 region has 12 residues. Deletions cut 4 bases from V and 10 bases from J, with 14 bases between.

This clonotype was picked up many times. This rearrangement joins TRBV7-2 to TRBJ2-1; 10 nucleotides agree with TRBD2. The CDR3 covers 19 residues. Per the germline V gene, CDR1 is SGHTA and CDR2 is FQGNSA. V trimming: 1 base; J trimming: 7 bases; junction bases outside the gene matches: 16. Here the CDR3 DNA reads TGTGCCAGCAGCTTAGTTGGGTCCCTCCTGGCTAGCGGGAGAAATGAGCAGTTCTTC. Its protein product is CASSLVGSLLASGRNEQFF.

This clonotype was seen repeatedly, ten times or more. The chain couples TRBV12-3 or TRBV12-4 to TRBJ2-7; D unresolved. The V end was cut by 2 bases, the J end by 1 base, with 9 bases between. The CDR3 spans 14 residues. The CDR3 loop is CASSLPDVSYEQYF. CDR3 bases: TGTGCCAGCAGTTTACCGGACGTGTCCTACGAGCAGTACTTC.

The rearrangement links TRBV6-5 to TRBJ2-7; tentatively, D is TRBD2 (5 bases). The CDR3 has 14 residues. Germline V CDR1 and CDR2: MNHEY, SVGAGI. Trimming took 0 bases from V and 3 from J, leaving 9 bases between them. Written as DNA, the CDR3 is TGTGCCAGCAGTTACTCGAGGGTGGGCTACGAGCAGTACTTC. Translating gives CASSYSRVGYEQYF.

This clonotype was seen many times. Here the CDR3 DNA reads TGTGCCAGCAGACCCAATATATTAGCGGGACACCTCAGAGAGACCCAGTACTTC. This sequence encodes CASRPNILAGHLRETQYF. The chain uses TRBV7-9 and TRBJ2-5; 8 nucleotides agree with TRBD2. This CDR3 contains 18 residues. V trimming: 6 bases; J trimming: 4 bases; junction bases outside the gene matches: 19. Germline CDR1 reads SEHNR; CDR2 reads FQNEAQ (reference sequence). The full variable domain, with the rest looked up from reference TRBV7-9 and TRBJ2-5, is DTGVSQNPRHKITKRGQNVTFRCDPISEHNRLYWYRQTLGQGPEFLTYFQNEAQLEKSRLLSDRFSAERPKGSFSTLEIQRTEQGDSAMYLCASRPNILAGHLRETQYFGPGTRLLVL.

This clonotype was seen ten or more times. V usage is TRBV20-1 and J usage is TRBJ2-7, with 8 bases aligning to TRBD2. CDR3 length: 15 residues. Unmatched junction bases numbered 9, after V lost 2 bases and J lost 3 bases. The germline gives CDR1 DFQATT, CDR2 SNEGSKA (reference sequence). The CDR3 DNA reads TGCAGTGCTAGACCCCACGGGAGGGTTTTCTACGAGCAGTACTTC. Translation: CSARPHGRVFYEQYF.

This clonotype was seen a handful of times. The rearrangement links TRBV4-3 to TRBJ2-1, with D perhaps given as TRBD1 or TRBD2 (5 bases each). Germline V CDR1 and CDR2: LGHNA, YSLEER. The CDR3 loop spans 13 amino acids. Trimming stripped 3 bases from V and 9 bases from J, with 12 bases between. The DNA for the CDR3 is TGCGCCAGCAGCCAGACTTTGGGGGTTGAGCAGTTCTTC. This gives the protein CASSQTLGVEQFF.

This chain links TRBV18 with TRBJ2-6, with 8 positions matching TRBD1. This CDR3 is 16 amino acids long. The J segment lost 4 bases and the V segment lost 6 bases, leaving 8 bases of the junction unmatched. From germline, CDR1 is KGHSH and CDR2 LQKENI. Written as DNA, the CDR3 is TGTGCCAGCTCGCCTAGACAGGGGTACGGGGCCAACGTCCTGACTTTC. It encodes CASSPRQGYGANVLTF.

This clonotype has a count of ten or more. This chain links TRBV30 with TRBJ1-1; D is unclear. CDR3 length: 13 residues. Germline V lookup: CDR1 GTSNPN, CDR2 SVGIG (reference sequence). The V end lost 2 bases, the J end lost 4 bases, and 11 bases lay between the germline ends. The CDR3 loop is CAWSTLIGTEAFF. CDR3 in DNA: TGTGCCTGGAGTACCCTTATAGGCACTGAAGCTTTCTTT.

This clonotype has ten or more counts. The rearrangement joins TRBV3-1 to TRBJ1-2; D is undetermined. The CDR3 sequence is 13 residues long. Germline CDR1 is LGHDT and CDR2 is YNNKEL (reference sequence). Trimming stripped 5 bases from V and 2 bases from J, with 9 bases between. Written as DNA, the CDR3 is TGTGCCAGCAGCGCCTTCTCGAACTATGGCTACACCTTC. It specifies CASSAFSNYGYTF. The variable domain in full, with the rest retrieved from reference TRBV3-1 and TRBJ1-2, is DTAVSQTPKYLVTQMGNDKSIKCEQNLGHDTMYWYKQDSKKFLKIMFSYNNKELIINETVPNRFSPKSPDKAHLNLHINSLELGDSAVYFCASSAFSNYGYTFGSGTRLTVV.

The CDR3 bases are TGTGCTAGTGGTTCCCCGGCTAGGGGGCTTTACCATTCTAATGAAAAACTGTTTTTT. Translating gives CASGSPARGLYHSNEKLFF. The chain joins TRBV12-5 to TRBJ1-4; 7 bases align to TRBD1. Trimming took 4 bases from V and 3 from J; bases not matched to a gene: 17. The CDR3 sequence is 19 residues long. Germline loops: CDR1 LGHNT, CDR2 FRNRAP.